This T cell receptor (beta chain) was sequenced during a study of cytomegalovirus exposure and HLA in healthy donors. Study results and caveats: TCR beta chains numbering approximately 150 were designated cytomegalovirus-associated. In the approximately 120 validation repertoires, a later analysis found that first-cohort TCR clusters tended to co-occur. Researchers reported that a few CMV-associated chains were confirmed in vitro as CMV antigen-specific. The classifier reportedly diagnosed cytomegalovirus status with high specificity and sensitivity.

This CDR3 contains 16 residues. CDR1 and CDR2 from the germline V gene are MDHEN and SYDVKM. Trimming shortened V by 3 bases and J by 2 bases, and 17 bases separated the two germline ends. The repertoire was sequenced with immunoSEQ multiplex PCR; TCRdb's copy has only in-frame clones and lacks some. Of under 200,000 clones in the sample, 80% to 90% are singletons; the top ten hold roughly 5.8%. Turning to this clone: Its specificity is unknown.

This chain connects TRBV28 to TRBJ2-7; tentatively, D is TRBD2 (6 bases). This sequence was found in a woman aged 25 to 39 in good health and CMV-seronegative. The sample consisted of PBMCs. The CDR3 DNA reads TGTGCCAGCAGTTTCCAGGAGGGCCTTCCCCCCTACGAGCAGTACTTC. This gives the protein CASSFQEGLPPYEQYF.